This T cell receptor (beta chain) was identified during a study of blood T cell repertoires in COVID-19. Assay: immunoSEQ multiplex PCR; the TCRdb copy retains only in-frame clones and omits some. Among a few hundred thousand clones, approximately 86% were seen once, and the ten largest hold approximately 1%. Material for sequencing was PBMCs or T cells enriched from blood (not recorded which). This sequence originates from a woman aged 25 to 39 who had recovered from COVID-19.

DNA of the CDR3: TGTGCCAGCAGCCAGGGACAGGGTGATCAGCCCCAGCATTTT. The encoded protein is CASSQGQGDQPQHF. This chain uses TRBV28 with TRBJ1-5; 9 positions match TRBD1. The V gene's germline CDR1 is MDHEN and CDR2 SYDVKM. The CDR3 loop spans 14 amino acids. The trim removed 6 bases at V and 5 bases at J, leaving 5 bases unmatched.